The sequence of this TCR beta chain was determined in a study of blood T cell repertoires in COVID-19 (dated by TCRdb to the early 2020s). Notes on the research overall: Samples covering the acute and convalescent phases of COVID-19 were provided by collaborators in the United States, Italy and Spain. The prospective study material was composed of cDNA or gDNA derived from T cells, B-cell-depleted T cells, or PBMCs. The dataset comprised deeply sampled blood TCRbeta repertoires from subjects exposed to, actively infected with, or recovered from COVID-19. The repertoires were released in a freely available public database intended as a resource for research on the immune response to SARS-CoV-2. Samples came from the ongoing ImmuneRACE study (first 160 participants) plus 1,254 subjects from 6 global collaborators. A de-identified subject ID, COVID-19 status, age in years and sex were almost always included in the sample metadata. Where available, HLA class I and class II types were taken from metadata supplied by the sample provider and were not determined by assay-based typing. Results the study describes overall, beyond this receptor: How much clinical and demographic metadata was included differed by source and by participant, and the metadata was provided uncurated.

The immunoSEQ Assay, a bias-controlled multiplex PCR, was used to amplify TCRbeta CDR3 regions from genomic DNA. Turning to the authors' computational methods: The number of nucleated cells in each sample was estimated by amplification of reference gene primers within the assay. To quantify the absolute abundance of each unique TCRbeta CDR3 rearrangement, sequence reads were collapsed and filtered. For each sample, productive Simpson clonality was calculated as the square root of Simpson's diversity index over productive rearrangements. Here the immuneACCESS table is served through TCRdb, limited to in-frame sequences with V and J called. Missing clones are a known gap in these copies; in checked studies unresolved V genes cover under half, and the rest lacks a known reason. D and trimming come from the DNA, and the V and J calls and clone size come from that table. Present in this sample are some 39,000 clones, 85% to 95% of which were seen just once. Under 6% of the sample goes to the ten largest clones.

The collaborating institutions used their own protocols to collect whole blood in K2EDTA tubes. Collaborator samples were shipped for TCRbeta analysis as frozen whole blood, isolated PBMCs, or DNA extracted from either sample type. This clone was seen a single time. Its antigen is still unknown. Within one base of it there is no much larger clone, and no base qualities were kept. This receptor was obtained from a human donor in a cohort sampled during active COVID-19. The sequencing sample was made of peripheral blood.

The DNA is TGTGCCAGCTCACCAGTTCATTTACAGGGTAGAGACAATGAGCAGTTCTTC. The resulting protein is CASSPVHLQGRDNEQFF. This chain joins TRBV18 to TRBJ2-1, and the D gene may be TRBD1, 6 bases matching. Inclusive of the bounding cysteine and phenylalanine, the CDR3 is 17 residues long. Here the CDR3 DNA is all that survives: 51 bases in frame from base 1. In the germline V gene, CDR1 corresponds to KGHSH and CDR2 to LQKENI. V and J lose 2 bases and 5 bases, and a span of 19 bases separates them.